These 15 T cell receptor beta chains came from one sample sequenced in a study of blood T cells in healthy people across ages. Then a second PCR, running roughly 7 to 11 cycles, was carried out with a sample-barcoded 5' primer and a J-beta primer mix. Via MiXCR, TCRdb re-called the 5' RACE reads, giving one row per CDR3 protein. The sample shows 1.2 million to 1.5 million distinct CDR3 sequences, 55% to 75% of them seen only once. The sequencing input was blood. These receptors were taken from a man aged 18 to 29 in good health.

The chain combines TRBV20-1 with TRBJ2-4; D assignment may be TRBD1 or TRBD2 (6 bases each). V was pared by 1 base and J by 7 bases, with 8 bases between. CDR3 length: 12 amino acids. Germline V gives CDR1 DFQATT, CDR2 SNEGSKA (reference sequence). The DNA of the CDR3 is TGCAGTGCTAGAGTAGGGGGGAACATTCAGTACTTC. Its translation is CSARVGGNIQYF.

The J gene is TRBJ2-3, the V gene TRBV28, with D unclear. The CDR3 runs to 15 residues. Germline V CDR1 and CDR2: MDHEN, SYDVKM. Trimming removed 3 bases from V and 6 bases from J, with 16 bases in between. The CDR3, as DNA: TGTGCCAGCAGTTTGTGGCGGAGCCAAGTGGATACGCAGTATTTT. This translates into CASSLWRSQVDTQYF.

This chain connects TRBV29-1 to TRBJ2-5; D not certain. Trimming took off 7 bases at V and 7 bases at J, with 19 bases between the two ends. Germline-derived CDR1 and CDR2 are SQVTM and ANQGSEA. The CDR3 totals 13 residues. In DNA form, the CDR3 reads TGCAGCGCTGTGGATGCGCCCGAAGGGACCCAGTACTTC. It is translated as CSAVDAPEGTQYF.

This sequence joins TRBV6-6 and TRBJ1-2; D perhaps matches TRBD1 (6 bases). Germline-derived CDR1 and CDR2 are MNHNY and SVGAGI (reference sequence). CDR3 length: 12 residues. The ends were cut back, 8 bases at V and 5 bases at J, with 12 bases in the middle. The CDR3: CASGGAVYGYTF. CDR3 in DNA: TGTGCCAGCGGGGGGGCAGTATATGGCTACACCTTC.

The chain joins TRBV7-9 to TRBJ2-4; 8 bases align to TRBD1. Trimming removed 3 bases from V and 7 bases from J; junction bases left unmatched: 5. Germline CDR1 and CDR2: SEHNR and FQNEAQ (reference sequence). The CDR3 runs to 14 residues. The CDR3 coding sequence is TGTGCCAGCAGCTTGACAGGGGTGAGGAACATTCAGTACTTC. Translating it yields CASSLTGVRNIQYF.

CDR3 loop: CSVDRQGSYEQYF. The DNA for the CDR3 is TGCAGCGTTGACCGGCAGGGGTCCTACGAGCAGTACTTC. This chain connects TRBV29-1 to TRBJ2-7; possible D gene TRBD1, 6 bases. Deletions cut 3 bases from V and 1 base from J, with 10 bases between. The CDR3 totals 13 residues. Germline CDR1 SQVTM, CDR2 ANQGSEA.

This clonotype was counted between two and nine times. The rearrangement uses TRBV25-1 and TRBJ1-2, with TRBD1 as a possible D gene (5 bases). There are 13 residues in the CDR3. Trimming left V 7 bases short and J 0 bases short, with 9 bases between. Per germline, CDR1 MGHDK and CDR2 SYGVNS. The CDR3 DNA sequence: TGTGCCAGCACTAGGGGTGCTAACTATGGCTACACCTTC. Its translation: CASTRGANYGYTF.

The chain combines TRBV7-2 with TRBJ2-5; 7 positions agree with TRBD1. This CDR3 is 14 amino acids long. V shed 5 bases, J shed 11 bases, and the junction held 14 bases outside the gene matches. Germline V CDR1 and CDR2: SGHTA, FQGNSA. The chain's CDR3 is CASSPIRDSKEQYF. The CDR3 nucleotides read TGTGCCAGCAGCCCGATTCGGGACAGCAAAGAGCAGTACTTC.

V usage is TRBV3-1 and J usage is TRBJ2-3; TRBD2 matches 9 bases. This CDR3 is 16 amino acids long. V lost 4 bases, J lost 4 bases, and 9 bases stayed unmatched. CDR1 and CDR2 from the germline V gene are LGHDT and YNNKEL (reference sequence). CDR3 sequence: CASSLASGRSSDTQYF. CDR3 in DNA: TGTGCCAGCAGCCTAGCAAGCGGGAGGAGTTCAGATACGCAGTATTTT.

The rearrangement joins TRBV10-1 to TRBJ1-6; D not resolved. The V gene's germline CDR1 is WNHNN and CDR2 SYGVQD (reference sequence). Trimming shortened V by 3 bases and J by 7 bases, and 10 bases separated the two germline ends. The CDR3 totals 14 residues. The CDR3 nucleotides read TGCGCCAGCAGTGATATTGCGGGAAATTCACCCCTCCACTTT. Encoded protein: CASSDIAGNSPLHF.

This clonotype was observed once. The chain links TRBV20-1 to TRBJ2-7; D uncertain. Between the trimmed V and J ends, which lost 3 bases and 7 bases, there was a span of 10 bases. CDR1 and CDR2 (germline): DFQATT, SNEGSKA (reference sequence). The CDR3 has 11 residues. CDR3 sequence reads: CSASPAWEQYF. The CDR3 bases are TGCAGTGCTAGTCCAGCCTGGGAGCAGTACTTC.

V usage is TRBV20-1 and J usage is TRBJ2-5; D may be TRBD2 (5 bases). The J call is doubtful: the DNA matches TRBJ2-7 better. The CDR3 consists of 13 residues. Germline V gene sequence: CDR1 DFQATT, CDR2 SNEGSKA (reference sequence). The CDR3 nucleotides read TGCAGTGCTAGAACGGCGGGTTTGGTCGAGCAGTACTTC. Residues: CSARTAGLVEQYF.

This clonotype was found a few times. The V call is TRBV14, the J call TRBJ2-3; the D call may be TRBD1 or TRBD2 (5 bases each). The V and J ends lost 1 base and 5 bases respectively, with 7 bases between them. This CDR3 comprises 13 residues. The V gene's germline CDR1 is SGHDN and CDR2 FVKESK. This CDR3 is CASSQVRGDTQYF. The CDR3 nucleotides are TGTGCCAGCAGCCAAGTGAGGGGAGATACGCAGTATTTT.

This chain uses TRBV11-3 with TRBJ2-3; maybe TRBD2 (6 bases). CDR1 is SGHNT and CDR2 is YENEEA in the germline V gene. Trimming removed 5 bases at V and 2 bases at J, with 20 bases between. This CDR3 contains 17 residues. The CDR3 DNA reads TGTGCCAGCAGCCCCCACGCGGGGACTCACACCACAGATACGCAGTATTTT. It codes for CASSPHAGTHTTDTQYF.

This clonotype occurred many times. The chain uses TRBV6-5 and TRBJ2-7; possibly TRBD1 for D (6 bases). The CDR3 is 14 residues long. V lost 5 bases and J 1 base, leaving 12 bases between the germline ends. The V gene's germline CDR1 is MNHEY and CDR2 SVGAGI. CDR3 residues: CASSPPTGSYEQYF. The CDR3 region has the DNA TGTGCCAGCAGTCCACCAACAGGGTCCTACGAGCAGTACTTC.